These 27 T cell receptor beta chains share one sample of origin, sequenced in a study of beta chain features in type 1 diabetes. Expressed TCRB transcripts were sequenced because the entire RNA isolate underwent reverse transcription. This table comes from immunoSEQ multiplex PCR, and its TCRdb copy is limited to in-frame clones, with some not included. The table has roughly 250,000 clones, about 70% seen once. The material sequenced was naive CD4+ T cells from blood. The receptors shown here come from a man aged 25-45 years in good health.

CDR3 bases: TGTGCCAGCAGCTCCGGACTAGCGGGAGGGAGCGAGCAGTACTTC. It yields the protein CASSSGLAGGSEQYF. The rearrangement uses TRBV7-7 and TRBJ2-7; 15 bases agree with TRBD2. V shed 4 bases and J 6 bases; nucleotides not matched to a gene: 4. CDR1 is SSHAT and CDR2 is FNYEAQ in the germline V gene (reference sequence). The CDR3 loop spans 15 amino acids.

The CDR3 DNA is TGTGCCTGGACCCCGTTGGGGTCCGAGCAGTACTTC. Amino acids: CAWTPLGSEQYF. The rearrangement uses TRBV30 and TRBJ2-7; D not resolved. V was pared by 4 bases and J by 6 bases, with 13 bases between. The CDR3 is made up of 12 amino acids. CDR1 and CDR2 (germline): GTSNPN, SVGIG (reference sequence).

Worth noting for this clone: The identical CDR3 is also encoded by other nucleotide sequences in the sample. The chain has TRBV30 and TRBJ2-6; unclear D gene. Germline V gene lookup returns CDR1 GTSNPN and CDR2 SVGIG (reference sequence). V was trimmed by 3 bases and J by 0 bases, leaving 3 bases between them. The CDR3 runs to 13 residues. CDR3 amino acids: CAWRSSGANVLTF. In DNA form, the CDR3 reads TGTGCCTGGAGGTCCTCTGGGGCCAACGTCCTGACTTTC.

This chain links TRBV1 with TRBJ2-3; whether TRBD1, the table's D call, matches the DNA was not checked. TRBV1 has pseudogene status. The CDR3 is 16 residues long. The DNA of the CDR3 is TGCACCAGCAGCCAGATACCGGGACAGTGCACAGATACGCAGTATTTT. It encodes CTSSQIPGQCTDTQYF.

The chain links TRBV2 to TRBJ2-4, with D perhaps matching TRBD2 (6 bases). The CDR3 length is 16 residues. The V end lost 4 bases, the J end lost 0 bases, and 13 bases lay between the germline ends. The germline V gene has CDR1 SNHLY and CDR2 FYNNEI. The CDR3 spells CASSGRDLLAKNIQYF. DNA of the CDR3: TGTGCCAGCAGTGGGCGGGATTTACTAGCCAAAAACATTCAGTACTTC.

The chain recombines TRBV29-1 with TRBJ2-5; 7 bases line up with TRBD1. Germline V gene data show CDR1 as SQVTM and CDR2 as ANQGSEA. With 5 bases clipped from V and 10 bases from J, the junction kept 4 bases outside the gene matches. The CDR3 covers 10 residues. The CDR3 coding sequence is TGCAGCGTTTTCACAGGGGACCAGTACTTC. It codes for CSVFTGDQYF.

A few counts support this clone. This rearrangement joins TRBV29-1 to TRBJ2-1; possible D gene TRBD2, 6 bases. CDR1 is SQVTM and CDR2 is ANQGSEA in the germline V gene. V dropped 7 bases and J dropped 7 bases, with 14 bases sitting between them. The CDR3 is made up of 12 amino acids. CDR3 nucleotides: TGCAGCGGACTAGTTATGCTGAATGAGCAGTTCTTC. It specifies CSGLVMLNEQFF.

The chain uses TRBV7-9 and TRBJ2-7; D not resolved. The germline gives CDR1 SEHNR, CDR2 FQNEAQ (reference sequence). The CDR3 length is 12 residues. Trimming cost V 3 bases and J 4 bases, with 7 bases left between them. CDR3 sequence reads: CASSFNSYEQYF. The CDR3 coding sequence is TGTGCCAGCAGCTTTAACAGTTACGAGCAGTACTTC. The full variable domain, completed using reference TRBV7-9 and TRBJ2-7, is DTGVSQNPRHKITKRGQNVTFRCDPISEHNRLYWYRQTLGQGPEFLTYFQNEAQLEKSRLLSDRFSAERPKGSFSTLEIQRTEQGDSAMYLCASSFNSYEQYFGPGTRLTVT.

The chain uses TRBV29-1 and TRBJ2-3, with 8 positions matching TRBD2. Germline V CDR1 and CDR2: SQVTM, ANQGSEA. V was pared by 6 bases and J by 0 bases, with 8 bases of the junction left unmatched. This CDR3 comprises 15 residues. CDR3 nucleotide sequence: TGCAGCGTCTCCCCCACTAGCGGAAGCACAGATACGCAGTATTTT. Protein product: CSVSPTSGSTDTQYF.

This chain joins TRBV6-6 and TRBJ2-3, with a weak D call TRBD2 (6 bases). The CDR3 is made up of 14 amino acids. The germline V and J ends were trimmed by 6 bases and 2 bases, with 12 bases remaining between them. Per germline, CDR1 MNHNY and CDR2 SVGAGI (reference sequence). The CDR3 coding sequence is TGTGCCAGCAGGCGGGAAGGAATCACAGATACGCAGTATTTT. It codes for CASRREGITDTQYF.

This chain joins TRBV7-9 and TRBJ2-1, with 12 bases identical to TRBD2. The CDR3 totals 14 residues. Germline-derived CDR1 and CDR2 are SEHNR and FQNEAQ (reference sequence). J was trimmed by 11 bases and V by 7 bases; bases with no gene match: 9. This CDR3 reads CASTSTSGSRKQFF. DNA of the CDR3: TGTGCCAGCACCTCGACTAGCGGGAGTAGGAAGCAGTTCTTC.

This chain joins TRBV2 and TRBJ2-4; 7 bases are a match to TRBD1. Trimming at V came to 2 bases and at J to 3 bases, leaving 10 bases not matched to a gene. The CDR3 extends over 17 amino acids. Germline V CDR1 and CDR2: SNHLY, FYNNEI. The CDR3 is CASSESLGQFYKNIQYF. CDR3 DNA sequence: TGTGCCAGCAGTGAATCATTGGGACAGTTCTACAAAAACATTCAGTACTTC.

This clone was observed a single time. The chain employs TRBV5-4 and TRBJ2-1; the match to TRBD1 covers 9 bases. V lost 4 bases, J lost 5 bases, and 10 bases stayed unmatched. Germline V gives CDR1 SGHNT, CDR2 YYREEE (reference sequence). The CDR3 covers 16 residues. This CDR3 reads CASSPGTGMVNNEQFF. As DNA, the CDR3 is TGTGCCAGCAGCCCCGGGACAGGGATGGTAAACAATGAGCAGTTCTTC.

This clone was observed a single time. V and J are TRBV30 and TRBJ2-5, with TRBD2 as a possible D gene (6 bases). The CDR3 totals 13 residues. The V gene lost 3 bases and the J gene lost 5 bases, with 13 bases spanning the gap. CDR1 is GTSNPN, CDR2 SVGIG, per germline (reference sequence). CDR3 sequence (DNA): TGTGCCTGGAGGCTCACTAGCCGGGAGACCCAGTACTTC. Translating gives CAWRLTSRETQYF.

The chain links TRBV7-6 to TRBJ2-1; 8 bases are shared with TRBD2. Per the germline V gene, CDR1 is SGHVS and CDR2 is FNYEAQ. The V gene end was trimmed by 5 bases and the J gene end by 5 bases; junction bases not matched to a gene: 5. This CDR3 contains 14 residues. CDR3 residues: CASSPSGPDNEQFF. The DNA of the CDR3 is TGTGCCAGCAGCCCTAGCGGGCCAGACAATGAGCAGTTCTTC.

This clone came up once. The genes are TRBV27 and TRBJ2-6; no definite D call. This CDR3 region has 13 residues. V shed 2 bases and J shed 3 bases, with 2 bases lying between them. From germline, CDR1 is MNHEY and CDR2 SMNVEV (reference sequence). The CDR3 here is CASSLIGANVLTF. In nucleotides, the CDR3 is TGTGCCAGCAGTTTAATTGGGGCCAACGTCCTGACTTTC.

The chain carries TRBV29-1 and TRBJ2-1; no clear D. Per the germline V gene, CDR1 is SQVTM and CDR2 is ANQGSEA. Trimming cost V 1 base and J 0 bases, with 7 bases left between them. This CDR3 spans 14 amino acids. The CDR3 reads CSVEGKLSYNEQFF. CDR3 sequence (DNA): TGCAGCGTTGAAGGGAAACTCTCCTACAATGAGCAGTTCTTC.

The chain joins TRBV5-1 to TRBJ2-3, with D maybe TRBD1 (5 bases). V lost 0 bases and J 1 base, leaving 9 bases between the germline ends. The germline V gene encodes CDR1 SGHRS and CDR2 YFSETQ. The CDR3 runs to 15 residues. As DNA, the CDR3 is TGCGCCAGCAGCTTGGTGGGGCAGCGCACAGATACGCAGTATTTT. It yields the protein CASSLVGQRTDTQYF.

This chain's CDR3 is CASSPGPRSTDTQYF. CDR3 coding DNA: TGTGCCAGCAGCCCCGGTCCCCGGAGCACAGATACGCAGTATTTT. The chain is built from TRBV9 and TRBJ2-3; D unresolved. The CDR3 contains 15 residues. Germline V gene lookup returns CDR1 SGDLS and CDR2 YYNGEE. Trimming took off 4 bases at V and 0 bases at J, with 12 bases between the two ends.

This chain connects TRBV30 to TRBJ2-3, with D perhaps given as TRBD1 or TRBD2 (7 bases each). V was cut by 6 bases and J by 4 bases, with 17 bases left in between. The CDR3 extends over 14 amino acids. Germline-derived CDR1 and CDR2 are GTSNPN and SVGIG (reference sequence). The CDR3 loop reads CACSHRGGADTQYF. For the CDR3, the DNA is TGTGCCTGCTCCCACAGGGGAGGGGCAGATACGCAGTATTTT.

The chain is built from TRBV7-9 and TRBJ2-5, with 8 nucleotides matching TRBD2. This CDR3 has 16 amino acids. Unmatched junction bases numbered 10, after V lost 5 bases and J lost 2 bases. The V gene's germline CDR1 is SEHNR and CDR2 FQNEAQ (reference sequence). The CDR3 region has the DNA TGTGCCAGCAGCACGTCGACTAGCGCGAGTCAAGAGACCCAGTACTTC. This sequence encodes CASSTSTSASQETQYF.

This clone was observed once. The genes are TRBV7-9 and TRBJ2-6, with a weak D call TRBD2 (6 bases). This CDR3 region has 15 residues. Trimming removed 6 bases from V and 0 bases from J, with 9 bases in between. The germline gives CDR1 SEHNR, CDR2 FQNEAQ (reference sequence). CDR3 coding DNA: TGTGCCAGCAGTTTGGAGGGCTCTGGGGCCAACGTCCTGACTTTC. Protein: CASSLEGSGANVLTF.

This clone was counted a few times. CDR3 in amino acids: CASRESRQSYGYTF. The CDR3 DNA follows: TGTGCCAGCAGAGAAAGTCGACAGTCTTATGGCTACACCTTC. The chain employs TRBV27 and TRBJ1-2, with D possibly TRBD1 on 5 matching bases. The CDR3 consists of 14 residues. V lost 6 bases, J lost 5 bases, and 16 bases lay in between. The germline CDR1 and CDR2 sequences are MNHEY and SMNVEV (reference sequence).

This clone was seen once. V gene TRBV25-1 combines with J gene TRBJ1-6, with TRBD1 matching over 8 bases. CDR1 MGHDK and CDR2 SYGVNS come from the germline V gene. The V gene end was trimmed by 4 bases and the J gene end by 8 bases; junction bases not matched to a gene: 7. The CDR3 contains 15 residues. CDR3 sequence (DNA): TGTGCCAGCAGTGCCGGTTACAGGGGGGATTCACCCCTCCACTTT. It yields the protein CASSAGYRGDSPLHF.

This sequence joins TRBV29-1 and TRBJ1-2; D unresolved. The CDR3 is 11 residues long. V lost 4 bases, J lost 6 bases, and 9 bases lay in between. The germline V gene encodes CDR1 SQVTM and CDR2 ANQGSEA. CDR3 amino acids: CSVGQNDGYTF. The CDR3 nucleotides read TGCAGCGTTGGCCAAAACGATGGCTACACCTTC.

CDR3 amino acids: CASSFDHSSYNEQFF. For the CDR3, the DNA is TGTGCCAGCAGCTTCGACCACAGCTCCTACAATGAGCAGTTCTTC. The J gene is TRBJ2-1, the V gene TRBV11-1; no clear D. This CDR3 region has 15 residues. The V gene lost 3 bases and the J gene lost 0 bases, with 9 bases spanning the gap. The germline V gene has CDR1 SGHAT and CDR2 FQDESV (reference sequence).

This clone came up a few times. V is TRBV7-2 and J is TRBJ2-3, with D possibly being TRBD1 (5 bases). Germline V gives CDR1 SGHTA, CDR2 FQGNSA. This CDR3 has 14 residues. The V and J ends lost 6 bases and 2 bases respectively, with 12 bases between them. The CDR3 nucleotides are TGTGCCAGCAGGATGTGGGGCTCCACAGATACGCAGTATTTT. The encoded protein is CASRMWGSTDTQYF.